Sequencing of this T cell receptor (beta chain) was carried out in a study of Tregs in tolerant kidney transplant recipients. About this clone: The antigen remains undetermined.

V was trimmed by 2 bases and J by 4 bases, leaving 9 bases between them. The CDR3 loop spans 13 amino acids. Germline-derived CDR1 and CDR2 are SGHDT and YYEEEE. Study observations and caveats: Biological reproducibility was not directly addressed, but technical replication error appeared minimal. Expanding Tregs on activated donor B cells appeared to best identify donor-specific TCRbeta clones. Few patients were studied, so findings need validation in larger groups. Nucleotide sequences could not be compared across some patients' samples due to primer changes.

The protocol was immunoSEQ multiplex PCR, while the TCRdb copy is restricted to in-frame clones and leaves out a portion. The sample yields 60,000 to 95,000 clones, 95% to 98% seen once. The TCR originated in a human donor who received a combined kidney and bone marrow transplant. This chain joins TRBV5-6 and TRBJ1-1; possibly TRBD1 for D (6 bases). The sample consisted of CD4+ T cells from blood, taken before the transplant. The DNA of the CDR3 is TGTGCCAGCAGCTTCAGGGGTTTCACTGAAGCTTTCTTT. The encoded protein is CASSFRGFTEAFF.